These T cell receptor beta chains were read from a single sample in a study of T cell repertoires in cytomegalovirus infection. MiXCR was run by TCRdb on the reads, yielding one entry per CDR3 protein. The sample lists approximately 500,000 distinct CDR3 sequences, 11% occurring once. Sequencing was carried out using PBMCs. The receptor source for this set is a human donor in good health (CMV status not recorded). Some clones in this sample may be carry-over from other donors' samples. The conserved cysteine and the conserved F or W are not part of the CDR3 here. A D gene is named only where the DNA matches it firmly.

V | D | CDR3
TRBV5-1 | - | ASSSGPSGDNEQF
TRBV24-1 | - | ATSDLTAGETQY
TRBV29-1 | - | SVEKRDGYT
TRBV5-6 | TRBD2 | ASSPDGSGRAEF
TRBV7-9 | TRBD1 | ASSLGNRGRNSPLH
TRBV5-6 | TRBD2 | ASSLGLAASEQF
TRBV7-9 | TRBD1 | ASSSGQGWGADEQF
TRBV6-5 | TRBD2 | ASSDTLAGGLGANIQY
TRBV7-9 | - | ASSMDRGEQF
TRBV20-1 | TRBD1 | SARWTGGDYT
TRBV5-6 | - | ASSFVWGTLEQY
TRBV5-1 | TRBD1 | ASSDAGGNEKLF
TRBV15 | - | ATSRGRQGADTQY
TRBV12-3/TRBV12-4 | - | ASSSSDRRVTYEQY
TRBV2 | TRBD1 | ASSPGTGGGKETQY
TRBV20-1 | TRBD1 | SAPTGLGNTIY
TRBV6-6 | - | ASNDRGGLGAKNIQY
TRBV6-4 | - | ASRRDIGYGYT
TRBV7-3 | TRBD2 | ASATWGGDGSYNEQF
TRBV14 | - | ASSQDTPAGDNITCTDTQY
TRBV12-3/TRBV12-4 | TRBD1 | ASSLDGQAGDTQY
TRBV28 | - | ASSLLAGKRDTQY
TRBV12-3/TRBV12-4 | TRBD1 | ASSHRDRTHEQY
TRBV5-1 | TRBD1 | ASSSHGTGYNEQF
TRBV6-5 | - | ASRRSTYEQY
TRBV29-1 | TRBD1 | SVLPPTGGLTEQF
TRBV27 | - | ASSAWDNRPDTQY
TRBV9 | TRBD1 | ASSVPRDREGTGELF
TRBV10-3 | - | AISDGRETQY
TRBV3-1 | TRBD1 | ASSVRQGGTEAF
TRBV27 | TRBD2 | ASIGGGRTDTQY
TRBV20-1 | TRBD2 | SAFSDLLAGVNEQY
TRBV9 | TRBD1 | ASSVEPGGRTDTQY
TRBV3-1 | - | ASSQEGSGRKPF
TRBV11-2 | - | ASSVLRSWFAANEKLF
TRBV28 | TRBD1 | ASSPLGTDRGRETQY
TRBV24-1 | - | ATSDSAIADTGELF
TRBV11-1 | - | ASSPDPRGAQY
TRBV20-1 | TRBD1 | SARVASGGPGSYNSPLH
TRBV28 | TRBD1 | ASSLGTGGSTGELF
TRBV7-9 | TRBD1 | ASSGRTGEGTEAF
TRBV7-3 | - | ASSPAVGDNNYGYT
TRBV28 | - | ASNSAATNEKLF
TRBV5-4 | TRBD1 | ASSWDRERRVSPLH
TRBV7-8 | TRBD2 | ASSLGSYWTSGRNEQF
TRBV6-6 | TRBD1 | ASSYKRGGQGRVGGTDTQY
TRBV10-3 | - | AISERPGGRGADTQY
TRBV7-2 | TRBD1 | ASSLSTGTNQPQH
TRBV28 | TRBD2 | ASTPSEGLAGVGYNEQF
TRBV30 | - | ANLIRMYGYT
TRBV6-5 | - | ASSYGGLGTEAF
TRBV10-3 | TRBD1 | AINEGTGLGYEQY
TRBV7-8 | - | ASSPEEVSHEQY
TRBV7-9 | - | ASSSTHVTDTQY
TRBV10-3 | TRBD2 | AISETSGGEEDTQY